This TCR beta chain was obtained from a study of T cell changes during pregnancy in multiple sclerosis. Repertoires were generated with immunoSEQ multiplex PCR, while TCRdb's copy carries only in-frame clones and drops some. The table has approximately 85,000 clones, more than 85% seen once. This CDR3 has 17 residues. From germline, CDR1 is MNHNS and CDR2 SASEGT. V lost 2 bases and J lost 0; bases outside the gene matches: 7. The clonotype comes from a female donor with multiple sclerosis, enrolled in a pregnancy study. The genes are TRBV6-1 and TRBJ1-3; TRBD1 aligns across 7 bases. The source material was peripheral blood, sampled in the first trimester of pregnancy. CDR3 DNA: TGTGCCAGCAGTGAATCGACAGGGCTAGACTCTGGAAACACCATATATTTT. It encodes CASSESTGLDSGNTIYF.